The clone carrying this TCR beta chain was seen at least ten times. This CDR3 has 14 residues. V lost 5 bases and J 4 bases, leaving 14 bases between the germline ends. Germline values: CDR1 SGHAT, CDR2 FQNNGV. This entry is derived from a study of Graves' ophthalmopathy and Graves' hyperthyroidism. CDR3 regions of TCR beta were amplified from RNA transcripts. Amplification began with first-round RT-PCR using HTBI primers, then second-round multiplex PCR was performed. TCRdb reanalysed the multiplex PCR reads using MiXCR and keeps one entry per CDR3 protein. The data hold about 400,000 distinct CDR3 sequences, with just over 15% observed a single time.

The sequence was obtained from a woman between 18 and 29 years old with stable Graves' hyperthyroidism. Specimen: peripheral blood. The chain recombines TRBV11-2 with TRBJ1-2; D unresolved. The CDR3 reads CASSTPTVIYGYTF. The CDR3 nucleotides are TGTGCCAGCAGCACGCCTACAGTAATCTATGGCTACACCTTC.